A selection of T cell receptor beta chains follows, all from one sample in a study of OX40 agonist ivuxolimab in advanced cancers. Method: immunoSEQ multiplex PCR; TCRdb's copy keeps in-frame clones and lacks some. Here the sample spans about 33,000 clones, 84% being singletons. Here the sequenced sample was CD4+ or CD8+ T cells sorted from blood, taken in a trial of the OX40 agonist ivuxolimab. Every receptor here comes from an adult with an advanced solid tumor such as melanoma, head and neck, liver or kidney cancer. CDR3s include the opening cysteine and the closing phenylalanine or tryptophan. D genes are given only for firm matches. Size values are once, few and many counts, or a class for expanded clones, and some rows have none.

V gene	clone size	J gene	D gene	CDR3 protein	CDR3 DNA
TRBV25-1	NA	TRBJ2-3	NA	CASSEYGVTDTQYF	TGTGCCAGCAGTGAATACGGGGTCACAGATACGCAGTATTTT
TRBV27	NA	TRBJ2-3	TRBD2	CASRGAGGPHTQYF	TGTGCCAGCAGGGGAGCGGGAGGCCCGCATACGCAGTATTTT
TRBV2	NA	TRBJ2-3	NA	CASSPSDGTSTDTQYF	TGTGCCAGCAGTCCATCGGACGGGACCAGCACAGATACGCAGTATTTT
TRBV12-5	NA	TRBJ2-5	TRBD1	CASGNDRGLGQETQYF	TGTGCTAGTGGTAACGACAGGGGGCTTGGGCAAGAGACCCAGTACTTC
TRBV13	NA	TRBJ2-7	NA	CASSYGHPNEQYF	TGTGCCAGCAGCTATGGACATCCCAACGAGCAGTACTTC
TRBV4-2	NA	TRBJ2-7	NA	CASSQAPATSYEQYF	TGTGCCAGCAGCCAAGCCCCGGCTACCTCCTACGAGCAGTACTTC
TRBV7-2	NA	TRBJ2-1	TRBD1	CASSPEQGRWDEQFF	TGTGCCAGCAGCCCGGAACAGGGGCGGTGGGATGAGCAGTTCTTC
TRBV7-9	NA	TRBJ1-2	NA	CASRESNYGYTF	TGTGCCAGTCGGGAGTCTAACTATGGCTACACCTTC
TRBV21-1	NA	TRBJ1-2	NA	CASSSRDKGGYTF	TGTGCCAGCAGCAGTAGAGACAAGGGGGGCTACACCTTC
TRBV4-1	once	TRBJ1-1	NA	CASRPSKGDTEAFF	TGCGCCAGCAGACCCTCGAAAGGGGACACTGAAGCTTTCTTT
TRBV4-3	NA	TRBJ2-1	NA	CASSHGVLGNEQFF	TGCGCCAGCAGCCACGGGGTCCTAGGAAATGAGCAGTTCTTC
TRBV29-1	NA	TRBJ1-2	NA	CSVEDLNGYTF	TGCAGCGTTGAAGATCTTAACGGCTACACCTTC
TRBV7-9	NA	TRBJ2-3	TRBD1	CASSLTGKLTDTQYF	TGTGCCAGCAGCTTGACAGGGAAGCTCACAGATACGCAGTATTTT
TRBV27	NA	TRBJ2-7	TRBD1	CASSFQVGTGEHEQYF	TGTGCCAGCAGTTTCCAGGTGGGGACAGGGGAACACGAGCAGTACTTC
TRBV7-2	NA	TRBJ1-1	NA	CASSQTGRPRDWAFF	TGTGCCAGCAGCCAAACAGGAAGACCCCGTGACTGGGCTTTCTTT
TRBV2	NA	TRBJ1-5	TRBD1	CASTRTGRNQPQHF	TGTGCCAGCACCAGGACAGGGCGCAATCAGCCCCAGCATTTT
TRBV2	NA	TRBJ2-7	TRBD1	CASSEGTGGDEQYF	TGTGCCAGCAGTGAAGGGACAGGGGGCGACGAGCAGTACTTC
TRBV28	NA	TRBJ1-5	NA	CASSDPNQPQHF	TGTGCCAGCAGTGATCCGAATCAGCCCCAGCATTTT
TRBV13	NA	TRBJ1-2	TRBD1	CASSYRQGEGYTF	TGTGCCAGCAGCTACCGACAGGGCGAGGGCTACACCTTC
TRBV7-2	once	TRBJ2-2	NA	CASSHMTGELFF	TGTGCCAGCAGCCATATGACCGGGGAGCTGTTTTTT
TRBV5-4	NA	TRBJ2-7	NA	CASSSWGIGSYEQYF	TGTGCCAGCAGCTCTTGGGGGATAGGATCCTACGAGCAGTACTTC
TRBV11-2	NA	TRBJ2-1	NA	CASSLIGRREQFF	TGTGCCAGCAGCTTAATCGGACGCCGGGAGCAGTTCTTC
TRBV15	NA	TRBJ2-7	NA	CATSRGSGGQYEQYF	TGTGCCACCAGCAGGGGCTCCGGGGGCCAATACGAGCAGTACTTC
TRBV5-1	NA	TRBJ1-1	TRBD1	CASSSKQGPRDTEAFF	TGCGCCAGCAGCTCGAAACAGGGGCCTCGCGACACTGAAGCTTTCTTT
TRBV6-6	once	TRBJ2-5	NA	CASRPRGGGETQYF	TGTGCCAGCAGGCCACGTGGAGGAGGGGAGACCCAGTACTTC
TRBV5-1	NA	TRBJ2-1	TRBD1	CASSLAGFWTGNNEQFF	TGCGCCAGCAGCTTGGCCGGCTTTTGGACAGGTAATAATGAGCAGTTCTTC
TRBV5-6	NA	TRBJ2-1	TRBD1	CASSLGTGGLYNEQFF	TGTGCCAGCAGCTTAGGGACAGGGGGCCTTTACAATGAGCAGTTCTTC
TRBV5-8	NA	TRBJ2-7	NA	CASSFNTDSYEQYF	TGTGCCAGCAGCTTCAACACTGACTCCTACGAGCAGTACTTC
TRBV10-1	few	TRBJ2-2	TRBD2	CASSPLGLADNTGELFF	TGCGCCAGCAGCCCTCTGGGACTAGCGGATAACACCGGGGAGCTGTTTTTT
TRBV7-8	NA	TRBJ2-7	TRBD1	CASSPLAGGYEQYF	TGTGCCAGCAGCCCCCTAGCAGGGGGCTACGAGCAGTACTTC
TRBV7-8	few	TRBJ1-6	NA	CASSPNRAGNSPLHF	TGTGCCAGCAGCCCCAACAGGGCGGGTAATTCACCCCTCCACTTT
TRBV28	NA	TRBJ2-1	NA	CASTDGSSYNEQFF	TGTGCCAGCACGGACGGAAGCTCCTACAATGAGCAGTTCTTC
TRBV4-1	once	TRBJ2-3	NA	CASSQAGRPRASTDTQYF	TGCGCCAGCAGCCAAGCGGGGCGGCCCAGAGCTAGCACAGATACGCAGTATTTT
TRBV4-1	NA	TRBJ1-5	TRBD1	CASSQATGDRRYSNQPQHF	TGCGCCAGCAGCCAAGCCACGGGGGACAGGCGATATAGCAATCAGCCCCAGCATTTT
TRBV29-1	once	TRBJ2-1	NA	CSVDGPSDTSYNEQFF	TGCAGCGTTGATGGGCCCAGTGATACATCCTACAATGAGCAGTTCTTC
TRBV7-6	NA	TRBJ2-1	NA	CASSLKGHNEQFF	TGTGCCAGCAGCTTAAAGGGACACAATGAGCAGTTCTTC
TRBV6-5	NA	TRBJ2-7	NA	CASSYSGDSHYEQYF	TGTGCCAGCAGTTACTCCGGGGACTCCCACTACGAGCAGTACTTC
TRBV28	NA	TRBJ2-5	NA	CASSSTIRFQETQYF	TGTGCCAGCAGTTCGACCATCAGGTTTCAAGAGACCCAGTACTTC
TRBV29-1	NA	TRBJ2-2	NA	CSVIRPSANTGELFF	TGCAGCGTTATAAGACCTAGCGCTAACACCGGGGAGCTGTTTTTT
TRBV9	NA	TRBJ1-1	NA	CASSAGGGAGNTEAFF	TGTGCCAGCAGCGCCGGGGGAGGGGCGGGGAACACTGAAGCTTTCTTT
TRBV9	NA	TRBJ2-1	TRBD2	CASSVSGRYYNEQFF	TGTGCCAGCAGCGTCAGCGGGAGGTACTACAATGAGCAGTTCTTC
TRBV7-9	NA	TRBJ2-7	NA	CASSLASGRYSYEQYF	TGTGCCAGCAGCTTAGCGTCGGGCCGTTACTCCTACGAGCAGTACTTC
TRBV9	NA	TRBJ1-4	NA	CASSVDGVTNEKLFF	TGTGCCAGCAGCGTAGATGGGGTCACTAATGAAAAACTGTTTTTT
TRBV6-4	NA	TRBJ2-1	TRBD2	CASSLAGGSDEQFF	TGTGCCAGCAGCTTAGCGGGAGGAAGCGATGAGCAGTTCTTC
TRBV6-5	NA	TRBJ2-3	NA	CATTPGHQVTDTQYF	TGTGCCACGACCCCGGGACACCAGGTCACAGATACGCAGTATTTT
TRBV6-5	NA	TRBJ1-6	TRBD1	CASSLTGTGRSPLHF	TGTGCCAGCAGCTTAACCGGGACAGGGCGTTCACCCCTCCACTTT